This T cell receptor (beta chain) derives from a study of cytomegalovirus exposure and HLA in healthy donors. Study in general: In a later analysis, the roughly 120 validation repertoires were reported to have used the same platform as the 666 first-cohort repertoires. Study-level points and caveats: The authors listed approximately 150 TCR beta chains as cytomegalovirus-associated. That first-cohort TCR clusters tended to co-occur in the 95 to 150 validation repertoires was found in a later analysis.

CDR1 and CDR2 (germline): SGHDN, FVKESK. The CDR3 contains 18 residues. Germline trimming cut 1 base from V and 3 bases from J; bases unmatched to any gene: 11. As concerns this clone: The target antigen is unknown.

TCRdb's copy holds only in-frame clones and misses some; the assay was immunoSEQ multiplex PCR. The sample shows fewer than 200,000 clones, roughly 86% of them seen only once. The chain is built from TRBV14 and TRBJ2-7; 11 nucleotides align to TRBD2. The receptor was derived from a man aged 18 to 35 in good health and CMV-seropositive. The sample was PBMCs. In DNA, the CDR3 is TGTGCCAGCAGCCAAGCCGTACTAGCGGGAGCGCCAGGCTACGAGCAGTACTTC. Translating gives CASSQAVLAGAPGYEQYF.